This record looks at one T cell receptor (beta chain) sequence and its context. This sample is drawn from a study of blood T cells in healthy people across ages. The second PCR ran roughly 6 to 11 cycles with a sample-barcoded 5' primer and J-beta primers. TCRdb re-called the 5' RACE reads through MiXCR, storing one row per CDR3 protein. The sample lists fewer than 650,000 distinct CDR3 sequences, about 27% occurring once. The V segment lost 4 bases and the J segment 2 bases; nucleotides outside the gene matches: 9. This CDR3 is 16 amino acids long. Germline CDR1 and CDR2: MNHNY and SVGAGI (reference sequence). The data were also submitted as part of a second study, on T cells of mothers and their children.

The sequenced material came from blood. This receptor was taken from a boy aged 2 to 10 in good health. The chain joins TRBV6-6 to TRBJ2-7, with 9 nucleotides matching TRBD1. CDR3 in amino acids: CASSSLMTGGPYEQYF. The CDR3 coding sequence is TGTGCCAGCAGTTCTCTGATGACAGGGGGGCCCTACGAGCAGTACTTC.